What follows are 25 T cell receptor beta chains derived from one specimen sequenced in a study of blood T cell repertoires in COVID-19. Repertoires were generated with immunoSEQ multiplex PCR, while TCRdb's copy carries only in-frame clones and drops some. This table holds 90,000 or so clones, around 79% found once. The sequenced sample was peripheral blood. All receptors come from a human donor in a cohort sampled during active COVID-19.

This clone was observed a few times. The CDR3 sequence: CASSPGGAEANVLTF. The CDR3 DNA is TGTGCCAGCAGCCCAGGGGGCGCAGAGGCCAACGTCCTGACTTTC. The V gene is TRBV5-4, the J gene TRBJ2-6; 8 bases line up with TRBD1. V lost 4 bases to trimming and J lost 6 bases; unmatched junction nucleotides: 6. Germline V gives CDR1 SGHNT, CDR2 YYREEE (reference sequence). The CDR3 sequence is 15 residues long.

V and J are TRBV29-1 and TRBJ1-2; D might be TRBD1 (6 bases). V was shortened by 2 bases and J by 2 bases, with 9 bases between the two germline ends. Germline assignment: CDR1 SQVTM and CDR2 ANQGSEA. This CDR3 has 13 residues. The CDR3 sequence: CSVEKGVNYGYTF. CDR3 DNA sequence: TGCAGCGTTGAAAAGGGGGTAAACTATGGCTACACCTTC. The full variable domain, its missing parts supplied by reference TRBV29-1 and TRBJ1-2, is SAVISQKPSRDICQRGTSLTIQCQVDSQVTMMFWYRQQPGQSLTLIATANQGSEATYESGFVIDKFPISRPNLTFSTLTVSNMSPEDSSIYLCSVEKGVNYGYTFGSGTRLTVV.

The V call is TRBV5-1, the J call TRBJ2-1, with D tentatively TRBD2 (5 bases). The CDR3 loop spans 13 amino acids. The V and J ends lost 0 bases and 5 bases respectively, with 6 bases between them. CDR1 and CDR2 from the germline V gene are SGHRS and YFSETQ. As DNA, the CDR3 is TGCGCCAGCAGCTTGGTCGGGGACAATGAGCAGTTCTTC. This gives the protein CASSLVGDNEQFF.

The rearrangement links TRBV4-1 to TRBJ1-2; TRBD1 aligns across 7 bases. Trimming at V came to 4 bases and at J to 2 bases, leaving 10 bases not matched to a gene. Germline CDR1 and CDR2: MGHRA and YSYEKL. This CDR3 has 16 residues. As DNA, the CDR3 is TGCGCCAGCAGCCGAGACGTAGCGACAGGGAACTATGGCTACACCTTC. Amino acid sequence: CASSRDVATGNYGYTF.

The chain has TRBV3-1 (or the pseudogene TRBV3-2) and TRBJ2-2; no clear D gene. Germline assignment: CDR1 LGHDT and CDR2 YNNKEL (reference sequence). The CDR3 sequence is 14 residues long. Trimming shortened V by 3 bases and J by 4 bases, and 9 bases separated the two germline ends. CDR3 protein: CASSHLEITGELFF. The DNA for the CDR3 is TGTGCCAGCAGCCACCTAGAGATCACCGGGGAGCTGTTTTTT.

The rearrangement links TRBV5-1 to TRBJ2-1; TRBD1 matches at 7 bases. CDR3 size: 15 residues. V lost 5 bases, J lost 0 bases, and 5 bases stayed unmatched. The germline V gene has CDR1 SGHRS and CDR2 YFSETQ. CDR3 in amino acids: CASRIQGSSYNEQFF. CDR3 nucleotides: TGCGCCAGCAGAATACAGGGGAGCTCCTACAATGAGCAGTTCTTC.

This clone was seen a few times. CDR3 region: CASSQDRGMEGETQYF. CDR3 nucleotide sequence: TGCGCCAGCAGCCAAGATCGGGGGATGGAGGGTGAGACCCAGTACTTC. The chain recombines TRBV4-1 with TRBJ2-5; weak D call: TRBD2 (6 bases). The CDR3 spans 16 residues. Trimming left V 0 bases short and J 5 bases short, with 16 bases between. Germline V gene lookup returns CDR1 MGHRA and CDR2 YSYEKL.

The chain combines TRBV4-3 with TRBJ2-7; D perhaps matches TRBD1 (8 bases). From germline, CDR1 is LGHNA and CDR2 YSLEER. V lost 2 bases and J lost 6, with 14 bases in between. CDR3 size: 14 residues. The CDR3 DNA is TGCGCCAGCAGCCAACGGACAGGGAGGGGCGAGCAGTACTTC. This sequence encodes CASSQRTGRGEQYF.

The CDR3 nucleotides read TGCGCCAGCAGACCCGGGACTAGCGCGGGGGGGTATTTT. Its protein product is CASRPGTSAGGYF. The V gene is TRBV5-1, the J gene TRBJ2-3; 10 bases match TRBD2. The trim removed 5 bases at V and 14 bases at J, leaving 11 bases unmatched. The germline CDR1 and CDR2 sequences are SGHRS and YFSETQ. This CDR3 is built from 13 residues.

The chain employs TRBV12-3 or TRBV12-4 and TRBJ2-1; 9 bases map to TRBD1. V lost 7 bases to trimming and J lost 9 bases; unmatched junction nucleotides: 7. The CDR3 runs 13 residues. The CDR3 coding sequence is TGTGCCAGCAACCTGGACAGGGGAAGTGAGCAGTTCTTC. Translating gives CASNLDRGSEQFF.

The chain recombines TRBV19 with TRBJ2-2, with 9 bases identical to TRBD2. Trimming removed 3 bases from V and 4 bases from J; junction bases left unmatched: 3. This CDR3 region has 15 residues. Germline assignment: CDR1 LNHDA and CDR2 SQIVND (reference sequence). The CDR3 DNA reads TGTGCCAGTAGTATCAGCGGGAGGCCCACCGGGGAGCTGTTTTTT. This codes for CASSISGRPTGELFF.

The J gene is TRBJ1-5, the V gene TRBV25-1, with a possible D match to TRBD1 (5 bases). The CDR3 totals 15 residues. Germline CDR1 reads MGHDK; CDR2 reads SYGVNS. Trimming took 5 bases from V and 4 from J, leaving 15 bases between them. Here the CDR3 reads CASSSGGVENQPQHF. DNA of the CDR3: TGTGCCAGCAGTTCAGGAGGGGTGGAGAATCAGCCCCAGCATTTT.

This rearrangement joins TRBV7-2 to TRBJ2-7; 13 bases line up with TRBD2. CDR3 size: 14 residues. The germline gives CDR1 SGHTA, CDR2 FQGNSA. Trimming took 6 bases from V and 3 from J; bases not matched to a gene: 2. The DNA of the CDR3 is TGTGCCAGCAGAAGACTAGCGGGAGGCTACGAGCAGTACTTC. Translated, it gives CASRRLAGGYEQYF.

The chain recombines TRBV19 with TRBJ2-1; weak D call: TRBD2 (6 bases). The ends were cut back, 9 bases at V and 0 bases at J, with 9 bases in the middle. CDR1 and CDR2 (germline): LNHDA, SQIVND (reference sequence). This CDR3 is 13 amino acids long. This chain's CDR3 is CARGGDSYNEQFF. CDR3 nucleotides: TGTGCCAGGGGGGGAGACTCCTACAATGAGCAGTTCTTC. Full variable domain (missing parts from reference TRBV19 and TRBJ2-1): DGGITQSPKYLFRKEGQNVTLSCEQNLNHDAMYWYRQDPGQGLRLIYYSQIVNDFQKGDIAEGYSVSREKKESFPLTVTSAQKNPTAFYLCARGGDSYNEQFFGPGTRLTVL.

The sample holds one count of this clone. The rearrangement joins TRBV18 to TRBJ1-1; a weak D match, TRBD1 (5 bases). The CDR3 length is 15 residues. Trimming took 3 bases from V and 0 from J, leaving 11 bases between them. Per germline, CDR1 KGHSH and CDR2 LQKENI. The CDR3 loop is CASSPVAGLNTEAFF. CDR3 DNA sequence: TGTGCCAGCTCACCTGTGGCAGGGTTGAACACTGAAGCTTTCTTT. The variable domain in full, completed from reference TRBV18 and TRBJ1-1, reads NAGVMQNPRHLVRRRGQEARLRCSPMKGHSHVYWYRQLPEEGLKFMVYLQKENIIDESGMPKERFSAEFPKEGPSILRIQQVVRGDSAAYFCASSPVAGLNTEAFFGQGTRLTVV.

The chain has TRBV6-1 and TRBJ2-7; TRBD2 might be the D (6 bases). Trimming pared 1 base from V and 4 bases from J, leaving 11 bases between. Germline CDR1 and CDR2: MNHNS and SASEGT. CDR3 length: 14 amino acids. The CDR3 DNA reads TGTGCCAGCAGTGAAGTGCTAGCGAGTTACGAGCAGTACTTC. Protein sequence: CASSEVLASYEQYF.

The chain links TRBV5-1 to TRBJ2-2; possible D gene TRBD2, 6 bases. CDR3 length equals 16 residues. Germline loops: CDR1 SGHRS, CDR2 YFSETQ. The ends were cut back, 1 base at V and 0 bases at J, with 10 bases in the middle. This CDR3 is CASSLSREPNTGELFF. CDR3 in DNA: TGCGCCAGCAGCTTGTCTCGGGAGCCGAACACCGGGGAGCTGTTTTTT.

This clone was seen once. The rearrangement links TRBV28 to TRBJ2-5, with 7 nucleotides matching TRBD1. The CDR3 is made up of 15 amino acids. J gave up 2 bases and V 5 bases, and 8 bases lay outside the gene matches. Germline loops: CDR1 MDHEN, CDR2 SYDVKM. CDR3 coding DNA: TGTGCCAGCAGTCTCACGGGCAGGGGGCAAGAGACCCAGTACTTC. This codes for CASSLTGRGQETQYF.

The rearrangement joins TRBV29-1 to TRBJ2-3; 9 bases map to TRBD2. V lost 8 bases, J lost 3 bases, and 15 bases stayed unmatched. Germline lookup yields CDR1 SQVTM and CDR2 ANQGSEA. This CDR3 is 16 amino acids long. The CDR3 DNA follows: TGCAGCACCGCAGGGGTAGCGGGAGAAAGTACAGATACGCAGTATTTT. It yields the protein CSTAGVAGESTDTQYF.

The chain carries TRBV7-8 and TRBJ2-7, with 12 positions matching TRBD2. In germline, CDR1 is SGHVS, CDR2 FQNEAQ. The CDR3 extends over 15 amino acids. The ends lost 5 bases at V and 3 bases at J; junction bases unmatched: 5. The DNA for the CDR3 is TGTGCCAGCAGCCGACTAGCGGGAGAGGACTACGAGCAGTACTTC. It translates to CASSRLAGEDYEQYF.

DNA of the CDR3: TGTGCCAGCTCACCACCAGGGGCGTTGGGAGAGACCCAGTACTTC. It translates to CASSPPGALGETQYF. The rearrangement links TRBV18 to TRBJ2-5, with D possibly being TRBD1 (5 bases). Trimming took off 0 bases at V and 4 bases at J, with 12 bases between the two ends. This CDR3 is built from 15 residues. Germline CDR1 is KGHSH and CDR2 is LQKENI. Full variable domain (remainder filled in from reference TRBV18 and TRBJ2-5): NAGVMQNPRHLVRRRGQEARLRCSPMKGHSHVYWYRQLPEEGLKFMVYLQKENIIDESGMPKERFSAEFPKEGPSILRIQQVVRGDSAAYFCASSPPGALGETQYFGPGTRLLVL.

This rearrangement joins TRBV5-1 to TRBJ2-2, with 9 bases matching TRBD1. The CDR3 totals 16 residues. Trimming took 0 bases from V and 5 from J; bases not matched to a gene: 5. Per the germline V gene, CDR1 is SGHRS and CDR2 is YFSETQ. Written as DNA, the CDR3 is TGCGCCAGCAGCTTGGCCGACAGGGGGGAAACCGGGGAGCTGTTTTTT. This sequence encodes CASSLADRGETGELFF.

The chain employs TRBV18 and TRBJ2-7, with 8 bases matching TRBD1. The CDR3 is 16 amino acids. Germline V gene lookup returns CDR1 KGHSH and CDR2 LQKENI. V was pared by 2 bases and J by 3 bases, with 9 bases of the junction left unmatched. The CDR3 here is CASSPNDPGTGYEQYF. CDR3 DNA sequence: TGTGCCAGCTCACCAAATGATCCTGGGACAGGCTACGAGCAGTACTTC. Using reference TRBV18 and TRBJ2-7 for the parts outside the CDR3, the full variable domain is NAGVMQNPRHLVRRRGQEARLRCSPMKGHSHVYWYRQLPEEGLKFMVYLQKENIIDESGMPKERFSAEFPKEGPSILRIQQVVRGDSAAYFCASSPNDPGTGYEQYFGPGTRLTVT.

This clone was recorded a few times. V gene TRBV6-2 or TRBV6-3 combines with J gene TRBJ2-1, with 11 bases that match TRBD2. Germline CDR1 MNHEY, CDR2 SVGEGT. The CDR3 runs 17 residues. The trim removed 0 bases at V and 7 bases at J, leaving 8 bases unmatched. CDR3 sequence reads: CASSYSPTSGNPNEQFF. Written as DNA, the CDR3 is TGTGCCAGCAGTTACTCGCCGACTAGCGGGAACCCAAATGAGCAGTTCTTC.

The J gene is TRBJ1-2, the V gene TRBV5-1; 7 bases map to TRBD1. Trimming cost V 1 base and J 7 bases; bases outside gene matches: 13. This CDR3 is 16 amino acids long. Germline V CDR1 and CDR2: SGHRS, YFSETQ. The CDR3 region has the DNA TGCGCCAGCAGCTTGACCCCGGGACAGTCAGGTTCTGGCTACACCTTC. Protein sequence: CASSLTPGQSGSGYTF.